This note documents a single TCR beta chain sequence. Its antigen is not identified. PCR involved 60 Vbeta and 13 Jbeta primers. The data were produced by immunoSEQ multiplex PCR, yet TCRdb's version contains in-frame clones alone and is incomplete. The sample lists fewer than 200,000 clones, roughly 80% seen once, with around 2% in the top ten. This sample was included in a study of cytomegalovirus exposure and HLA in healthy donors. Regarding the study as a whole: Some highly shared sequence variants likely arose as a pipeline artifact. One variant, a missense change in DCLRE1C, was linked in a later analysis to TCR beta V- and J-gene trimming. Most TCR sequences were seen very rarely across donors, but some public TCRs occurred in many.

Germline V gene lookup returns CDR1 MDHEN and CDR2 SYDVKM. CDR3 length: 15 residues. V shed 9 bases and J shed 6 bases, with 20 bases lying between them. The chain has TRBV28 and TRBJ2-2; D might be TRBD2 (5 bases). Input material: PBMCs. The source of this sequence is a female donor in good health and CMV-seronegative. CDR3 in amino acids: CASATFGRGSGELFF. CDR3 DNA sequence: TGTGCCAGTGCGACCTTCGGACGCGGGTCCGGGGAGCTGTTTTTT.